The T cell receptor (beta chain) described here comes from a study of blood T cell repertoires in COVID-19. Study at large: PBMCs, B-cell-depleted T cells, or T cells provided the cDNA or gDNA that made up the material.

Looked up from germline, CDR1 is SGHRS and CDR2 is YFSETQ. Trimming took off 2 bases at V and 5 bases at J, with 13 bases between the two ends. The CDR3 covers 14 residues. Individuals drawn from 24 US areas were roughly 18 to 95 years old. Participants had their cohort set by participant-reported clinical history. The assay was immunoSEQ multiplex PCR, and TCRdb's table has in-frame clones only and misses some. The sample yields over 150,000 clones, about 80% seen once. This rearrangement joins TRBV5-1 to TRBJ1-1, with a weak D call TRBD1 (6 bases). The sequence derives from a woman aged 55-70 years who had recovered from COVID-19. The sample taken for sequencing was PBMCs or T cells enriched from blood (not recorded which). The CDR3 DNA is TGCGCCAGCAGCTTTTCAGGGGAGTTTACTGAAGCTTTCTTT. Residues: CASSFSGEFTEAFF.